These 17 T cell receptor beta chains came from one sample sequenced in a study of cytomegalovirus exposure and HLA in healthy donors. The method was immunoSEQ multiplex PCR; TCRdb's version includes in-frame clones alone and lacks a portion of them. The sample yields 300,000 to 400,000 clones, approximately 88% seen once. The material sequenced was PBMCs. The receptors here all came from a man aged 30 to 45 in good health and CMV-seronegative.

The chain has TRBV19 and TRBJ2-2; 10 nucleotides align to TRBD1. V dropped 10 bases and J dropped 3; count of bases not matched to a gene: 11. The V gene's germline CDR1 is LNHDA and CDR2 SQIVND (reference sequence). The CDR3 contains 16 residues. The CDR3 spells CATGSTGGVDTGELFF. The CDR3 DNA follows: TGTGCCACGGGATCGACAGGGGGCGTAGACACCGGGGAGCTGTTTTTT.

CDR3 DNA: TGCAGCGCCGGACAGGCTTACAATGAGCAGTTCTTC. This encodes CSAGQAYNEQFF. The chain couples TRBV29-1 to TRBJ2-1; the match to TRBD1 covers 7 bases. CDR1 and CDR2 from the germline V gene are SQVTM and ANQGSEA. The CDR3 length is 12 residues. The V gene end was trimmed by 7 bases and the J gene end by 4 bases; junction bases not matched to a gene: 4.

The CDR3 spells CASSPVTTNTEAFF. CDR3 DNA: TGTGCCAGCAGTCCAGTCACAACGAACACTGAAGCTTTCTTT. The chain uses TRBV6-5 and TRBJ1-1; D not resolved. The germline CDR1 and CDR2 sequences are MNHEY and SVGAGI. V lost 5 bases to trimming and J lost 1 base, with 11 bases between them. The CDR3 consists of 14 residues.

The CDR3 region is CASSLGGNTGELFF. In DNA, the CDR3 is TGTGCCAGCAGCTTGGGAGGTAACACCGGGGAGCTGTTTTTT. The rearrangement links TRBV5-4 to TRBJ2-2; unclear D gene. V lost 0 bases to trimming and J lost 2 bases, with 5 bases between them. CDR1 is SGHNT and CDR2 is YYREEE in the germline V gene (reference sequence). The CDR3 loop spans 14 amino acids.

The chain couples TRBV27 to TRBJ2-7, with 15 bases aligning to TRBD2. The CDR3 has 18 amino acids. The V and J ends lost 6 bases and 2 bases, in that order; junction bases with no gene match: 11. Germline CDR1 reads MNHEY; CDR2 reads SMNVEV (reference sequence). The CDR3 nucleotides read TGTGCCAGCAGGATATCGGGACTAGCGGGGGGACCAACCTACGAGCAGTACTTC. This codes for CASRISGLAGGPTYEQYF.

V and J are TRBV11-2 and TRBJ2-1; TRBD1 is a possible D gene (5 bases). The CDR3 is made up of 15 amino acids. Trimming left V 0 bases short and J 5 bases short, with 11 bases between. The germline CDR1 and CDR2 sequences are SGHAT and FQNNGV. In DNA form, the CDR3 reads TGTGCCAGCAGCTTAGATCCCAGGGTAAACAATGAGCAGTTCTTC. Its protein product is CASSLDPRVNNEQFF. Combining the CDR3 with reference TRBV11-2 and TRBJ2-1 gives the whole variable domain EAGVAQSPRYKIIEKRQSVAFWCNPISGHATLYWYQQILGQGPKLLIQFQNNGVVDDSQLPKDRFSAERLKGVDSTLKIQPAKLEDSAVYLCASSLDPRVNNEQFFGPGTRLTVL.

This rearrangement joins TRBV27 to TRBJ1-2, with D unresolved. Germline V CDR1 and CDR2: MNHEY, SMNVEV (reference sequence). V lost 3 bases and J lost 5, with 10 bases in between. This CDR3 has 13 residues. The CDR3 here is CASSFGREYGYTF. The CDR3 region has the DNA TGTGCCAGCAGTTTCGGGAGAGAATATGGCTACACCTTC.

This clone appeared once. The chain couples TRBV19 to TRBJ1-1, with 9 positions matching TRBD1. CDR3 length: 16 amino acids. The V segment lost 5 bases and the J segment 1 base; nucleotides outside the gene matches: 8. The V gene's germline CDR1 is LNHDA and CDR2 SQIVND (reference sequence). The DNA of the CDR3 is TGTGCCAGTAGTGAGGGACAGGGATTCCGGAACACTGAAGCTTTCTTT. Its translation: CASSEGQGFRNTEAFF.

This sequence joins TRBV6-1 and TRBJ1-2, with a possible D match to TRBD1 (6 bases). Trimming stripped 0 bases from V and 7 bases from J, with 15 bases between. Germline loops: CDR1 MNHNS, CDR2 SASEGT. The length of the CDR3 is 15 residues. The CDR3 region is CASSEARGPAGGYTF. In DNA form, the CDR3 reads TGTGCCAGCAGTGAAGCGCGGGGGCCGGCGGGTGGCTACACCTTC.

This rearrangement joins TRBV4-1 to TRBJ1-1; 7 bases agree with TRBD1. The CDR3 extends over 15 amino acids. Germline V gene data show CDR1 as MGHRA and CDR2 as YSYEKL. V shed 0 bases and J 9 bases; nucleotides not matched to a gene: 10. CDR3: CASSQEGGLKRKAFF. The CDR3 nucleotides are TGCGCCAGCAGCCAAGAAGGGGGCCTTAAGAGGAAAGCTTTCTTT.

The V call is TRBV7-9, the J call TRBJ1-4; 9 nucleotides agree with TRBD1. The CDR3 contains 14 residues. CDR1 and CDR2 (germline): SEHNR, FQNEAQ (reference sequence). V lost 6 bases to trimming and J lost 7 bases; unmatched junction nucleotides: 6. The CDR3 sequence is CASSLTTGGEKLFF. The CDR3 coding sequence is TGTGCCAGCAGTCTTACGACAGGGGGTGAAAAACTGTTTTTT.

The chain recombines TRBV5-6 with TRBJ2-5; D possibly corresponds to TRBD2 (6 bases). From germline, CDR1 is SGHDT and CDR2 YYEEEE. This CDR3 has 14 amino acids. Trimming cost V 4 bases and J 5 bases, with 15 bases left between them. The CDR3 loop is CASSNRGLLETQYF. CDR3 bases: TGTGCCAGCAGCAATCGCGGACTATTGGAGACCCAGTACTTC.

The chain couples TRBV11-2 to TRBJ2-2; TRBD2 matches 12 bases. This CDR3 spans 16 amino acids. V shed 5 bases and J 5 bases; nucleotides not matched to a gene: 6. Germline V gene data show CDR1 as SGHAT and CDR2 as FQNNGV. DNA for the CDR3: TGTGCCAGCAGCCTGACTAGCGGGGGTAGAACCGGGGAGCTGTTTTTT. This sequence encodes CASSLTSGGRTGELFF.

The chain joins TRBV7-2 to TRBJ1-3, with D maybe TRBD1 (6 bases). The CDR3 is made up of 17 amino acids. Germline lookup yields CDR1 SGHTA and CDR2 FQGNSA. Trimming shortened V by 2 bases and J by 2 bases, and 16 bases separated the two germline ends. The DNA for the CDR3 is TGTGCCAGCAGCTTAAAGGGACCAGGGGTAGCTGGAAACACCATATATTTT. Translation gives CASSLKGPGVAGNTIYF.

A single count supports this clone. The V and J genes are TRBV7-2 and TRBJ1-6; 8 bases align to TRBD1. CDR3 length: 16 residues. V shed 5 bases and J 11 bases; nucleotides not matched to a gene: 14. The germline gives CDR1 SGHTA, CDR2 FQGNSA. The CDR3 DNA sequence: TGTGCCAGCAGCACCCGGACAGGGTCGTCGCCGACACCCCTCCACTTT. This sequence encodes CASSTRTGSSPTPLHF.

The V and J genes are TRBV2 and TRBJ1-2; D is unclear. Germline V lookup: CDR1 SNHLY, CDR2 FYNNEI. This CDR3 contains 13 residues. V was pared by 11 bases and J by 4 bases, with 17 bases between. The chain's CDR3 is CAGAGLTGYGYTF. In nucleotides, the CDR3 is TGTGCCGGAGCCGGACTGACGGGCTATGGCTACACCTTC.

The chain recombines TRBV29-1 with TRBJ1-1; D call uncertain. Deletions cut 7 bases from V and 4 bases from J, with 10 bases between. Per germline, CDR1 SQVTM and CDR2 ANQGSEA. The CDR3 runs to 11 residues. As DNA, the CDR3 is TGCAGCGGTGTTATTGTCACTGAAGCTTTCTTT. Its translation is CSGVIVTEAFF.